This T cell receptor (beta chain) is drawn from a study of PD-1 blockade in classical Hodgkin lymphoma. Findings and limits, study-wide: There was a significant rise in CD4+ TCR diversity by C4D1, with no such rise for CD8+. Reasons behind the repertoire differences stay unclear, perhaps disease activity or earlier therapy.

A remark on this clone: Its antigen is not known.

This table comes from immunoSEQ multiplex PCR, and its TCRdb copy is limited to in-frame clones, with some not included. This sample has about 92,000 clones, with approximately 86% found just once. Time point given: cycle 4 day 1 (C4D1), after 6 weeks of nivolumab. With no exception, relapse followed autologous stem cell transplantation in all patients, and brentuximab vedotin exposure varied. V was clipped by 6 bases and J by 3 bases; unmatched bases: 5. Looked up from germline, CDR1 is PRHDT and CDR2 is FYEKMQ (reference sequence). This CDR3 contains 14 residues. The clonotype originates from a human donor with classical Hodgkin lymphoma. The gene calls are TRBV13 and TRBJ2-3; TRBD2 matches 8 bases. The sample was peripheral blood mononuclear cells (PBMCs), taken before the fourth cycle of nivolumab. CDR3 DNA: TGTGCCAGCAGGCAACTAGCGGATACAGATACGCAGTATTTT. Its protein is CASRQLADTDTQYF.